These T cell receptor beta chains were read from a single sample in a study of T cell responses to AZD1222 COVID-19 vaccine. Repertoires were generated with immunoSEQ multiplex PCR, while TCRdb's copy carries only in-frame clones and drops some. This table holds around 110,000 clones, around 94% found once. The material sequenced was peripheral blood, taken on day 0 of AZD1222 vaccination. Receptors were obtained from an adult in good health. The CDR3 runs from the conserved cysteine through the conserved F or W. The D gene is left open where the match is weak. Size tells how often a clone was seen (once, few, many) or the class of an expanded clone, and some rows leave it out.

clone size: -
D gene: -
V gene: TRBV23-1
J gene: TRBJ1-5
CDR3 DNA: TGCGCCAGCAGGCCACCCGAAAGTAGCAATCAGCCCCAGCATTTT
CDR3 protein: CASRPPESSNQPQHF

clone size: -
D gene: -
V gene: TRBV23-1
J gene: TRBJ1-3
CDR3 DNA: TGCGCCAGCAGTCAGGGCAGGGCTGGAAACACCATATATTTT
CDR3 protein: CASSQGRAGNTIYF

clone size: -
D gene: -
V gene: TRBV28
J gene: TRBJ1-5
CDR3 DNA: TGTGCCAGCAATCGGGGACACCGGGCACCCCAGCATTTT
CDR3 protein: CASNRGHRAPQHF

clone size: -
D gene: -
V gene: TRBV11-2
J gene: TRBJ2-3
CDR3 DNA: TGTGCCAGCAGCTCCCGTCCCGATACGCAGTATTTT
CDR3 protein: CASSSRPDTQYF

clone size: -
D gene: -
V gene: TRBV28
J gene: TRBJ2-7
CDR3 DNA: TGTGCCAGCAGTACCAGCGAGCAGTACTTC
CDR3 protein: CASSTSEQYF

clone size: -
D gene: -
V gene: TRBV19
J gene: TRBJ2-7
CDR3 DNA: TGTGCCAGTAGTATGGGGTCGGATTACGAGCAGTACTTC
CDR3 protein: CASSMGSDYEQYF

clone size: -
D gene: -
V gene: TRBV4-1
J gene: TRBJ1-4
CDR3 DNA: TGCGCCAGCAGCCAACCCGGGGGCGATGAAAAACTGTTTTTT
CDR3 protein: CASSQPGGDEKLFF

clone size: -
D gene: -
V gene: TRBV6-5
J gene: TRBJ2-7
CDR3 DNA: TGTGCCAGCAGTAACCCTGGGGCAGGGACGTGGGAGCAGTACTTC
CDR3 protein: CASSNPGAGTWEQYF

clone size: -
D gene: -
V gene: TRBV5-1
J gene: TRBJ2-2
CDR3 DNA: TGCGCCAGCAGCTTTGCCTTAGGGGAGCTGTTTTTT
CDR3 protein: CASSFALGELFF

clone size: -
D gene: -
V gene: TRBV7-7
J gene: TRBJ2-1
CDR3 DNA: TGTGCCAGCAGCTTAATTAGGGGCAGTGAGCAGTTCTTC
CDR3 protein: CASSLIRGSEQFF

clone size: -
D gene: -
V gene: TRBV13
J gene: TRBJ2-5
CDR3 DNA: TGTGCCAGCAGCTTAGACCCCGAAGAGACCCAGTACTTC
CDR3 protein: CASSLDPEETQYF

clone size: -
D gene: TRBD2
V gene: TRBV5-1
J gene: TRBJ2-7
CDR3 DNA: TGCGCCAGCAGCTTGGAGCGGGAGGGGTACGAGCAGTACTTC
CDR3 protein: CASSLEREGYEQYF

clone size: -
D gene: -
V gene: TRBV28
J gene: TRBJ1-2
CDR3 DNA: TGTGCCAGCACCACTTTGGGGGTAGGGGGCTACACCTTC
CDR3 protein: CASTTLGVGGYTF

clone size: -
D gene: -
V gene: TRBV30
J gene: TRBJ2-4
CDR3 DNA: TGTGCCTGGACAGTGGAGGACAAAAACATTCAGTACTTC
CDR3 protein: CAWTVEDKNIQYF

clone size: -
D gene: -
V gene: TRBV19
J gene: TRBJ1-1
CDR3 DNA: TGTGCCAGTAGTTTTACCGGGGCAAACACTGAAGCTTTCTTT
CDR3 protein: CASSFTGANTEAFF

clone size: once
D gene: -
V gene: TRBV2
J gene: TRBJ1-4
CDR3 DNA: TGTGCCAGCAGGCAGAGGGGGACAACAAATGAAAAACTGTTTTTT
CDR3 protein: CASRQRGTTNEKLFF

clone size: -
D gene: -
V gene: TRBV11-3
J gene: TRBJ2-6
CDR3 DNA: TGTGCCAGCAGCTTAGAGGGGGGCATCCTATTTCTCTCTGGGGCCAACGTCCTGACTTTC
CDR3 protein: CASSLEGGILFLSGANVLTF

clone size: once
D gene: -
V gene: TRBV5-1
J gene: TRBJ2-5
CDR3 DNA: TGCGCCAGCAGCTCGAGCCAGGGTTTGGAGACCCAGTACTTC
CDR3 protein: CASSSSQGLETQYF

clone size: -
D gene: TRBD1
V gene: TRBV27
J gene: TRBJ1-5
CDR3 DNA: TGTGCCAGCAGCTATACCGGGACAGGGGGCAATCAGCCCCAGCATTTT
CDR3 protein: CASSYTGTGGNQPQHF

clone size: -
D gene: -
V gene: TRBV5-6
J gene: TRBJ1-6
CDR3 DNA: TGTGCCAGCAGTTACGGAAGATCACCCCTCCACTTT
CDR3 protein: CASSYGRSPLHF

clone size: -
D gene: -
V gene: TRBV18
J gene: TRBJ2-3
CDR3 DNA: TGTGCCAGCTCATTTCAAGCGGATAGCACAGATACGCAGTATTTT
CDR3 protein: CASSFQADSTDTQYF

clone size: few
D gene: -
V gene: TRBV2
J gene: TRBJ2-7
CDR3 DNA: TGTGCCAGCAACCCCGGGACTCCCTCCTACGAGCAGTACTTC
CDR3 protein: CASNPGTPSYEQYF

clone size: -
D gene: -
V gene: TRBV10-1
J gene: TRBJ1-1
CDR3 DNA: TGCGCCAGCAGTGGAGTAGAACCCAACCCCGGGCCTGAAGCTTTCTTT
CDR3 protein: CASSGVEPNPGPEAFF